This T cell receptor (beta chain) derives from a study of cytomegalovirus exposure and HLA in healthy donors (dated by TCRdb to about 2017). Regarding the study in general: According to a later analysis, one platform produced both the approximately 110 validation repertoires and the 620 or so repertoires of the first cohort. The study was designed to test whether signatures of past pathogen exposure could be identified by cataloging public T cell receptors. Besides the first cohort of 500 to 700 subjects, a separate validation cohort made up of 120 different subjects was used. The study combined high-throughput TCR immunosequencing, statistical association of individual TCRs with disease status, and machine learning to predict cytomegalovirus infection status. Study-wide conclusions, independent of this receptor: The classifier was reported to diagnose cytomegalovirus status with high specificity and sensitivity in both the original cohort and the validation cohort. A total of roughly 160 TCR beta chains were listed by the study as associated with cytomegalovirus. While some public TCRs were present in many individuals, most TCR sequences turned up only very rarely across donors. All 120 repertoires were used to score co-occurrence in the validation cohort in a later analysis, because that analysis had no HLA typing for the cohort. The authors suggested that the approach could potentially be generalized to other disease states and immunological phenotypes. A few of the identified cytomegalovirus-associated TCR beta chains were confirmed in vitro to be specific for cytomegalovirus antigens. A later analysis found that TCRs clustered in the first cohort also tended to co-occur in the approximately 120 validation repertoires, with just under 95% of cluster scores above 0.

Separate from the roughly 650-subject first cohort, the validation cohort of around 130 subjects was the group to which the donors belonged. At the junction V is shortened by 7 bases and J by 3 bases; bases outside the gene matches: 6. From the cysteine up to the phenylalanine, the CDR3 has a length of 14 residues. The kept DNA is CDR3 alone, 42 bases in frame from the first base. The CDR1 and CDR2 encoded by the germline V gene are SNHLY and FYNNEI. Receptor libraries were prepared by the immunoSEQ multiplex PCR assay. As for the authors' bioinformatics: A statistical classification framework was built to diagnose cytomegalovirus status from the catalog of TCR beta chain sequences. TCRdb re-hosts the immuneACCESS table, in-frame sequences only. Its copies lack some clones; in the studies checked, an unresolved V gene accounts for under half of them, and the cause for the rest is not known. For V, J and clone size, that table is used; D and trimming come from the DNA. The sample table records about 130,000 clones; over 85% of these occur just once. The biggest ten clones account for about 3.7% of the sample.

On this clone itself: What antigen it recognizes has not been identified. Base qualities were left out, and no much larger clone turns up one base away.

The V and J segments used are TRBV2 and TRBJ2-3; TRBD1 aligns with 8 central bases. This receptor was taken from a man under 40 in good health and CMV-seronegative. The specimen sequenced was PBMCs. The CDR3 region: CASKVGQATDTQYF. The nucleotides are TGTGCCAGCAAGGTGGGACAGGCGACAGATACGCAGTATTTT.